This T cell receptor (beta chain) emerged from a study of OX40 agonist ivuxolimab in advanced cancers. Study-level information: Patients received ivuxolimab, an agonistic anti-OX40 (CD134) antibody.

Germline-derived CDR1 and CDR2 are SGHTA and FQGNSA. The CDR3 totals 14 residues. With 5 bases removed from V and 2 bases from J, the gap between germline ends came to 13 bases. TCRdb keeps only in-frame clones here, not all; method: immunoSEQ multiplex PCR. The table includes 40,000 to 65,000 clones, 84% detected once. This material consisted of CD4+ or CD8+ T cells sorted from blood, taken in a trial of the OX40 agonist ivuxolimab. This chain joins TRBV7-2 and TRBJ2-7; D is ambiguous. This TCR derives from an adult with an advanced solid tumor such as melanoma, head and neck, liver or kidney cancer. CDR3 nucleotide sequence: TGTGCCAGCAGCCAGGCTACCCCGACCTACGAGCAGTACTTC. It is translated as CASSQATPTYEQYF.